A selection of T cell receptor beta chains follows, all from one sample in a study of blood T cell repertoires in COVID-19. Clones were read by immunoSEQ multiplex PCR, and TCRdb kept only the in-frame ones, dropping some. The table records hundreds of thousands of clones, 70% to 90% of them present only once. Sequencing used peripheral blood. The receptors here all came from a man aged 45 to 65 with COVID-19, enrolled during active disease. Each CDR3 is given with its conserved first and last residue. A D gene is named only where the DNA matches it firmly. For some rows the clone size is stated as once, few or many, or as a class when expanded; others skip it.

clone size: NA; J gene: TRBJ2-1; D gene: NA; V gene: TRBV18; CDR3 DNA: TGTGCCAGCTCACCAGGGGAGGACAATGAGCAGTTCTTC; CDR3 protein: CASSPGEDNEQFF
clone size: NA; J gene: TRBJ2-3; D gene: NA; V gene: TRBV7-9; CDR3 DNA: TGTGCCAGCAGCCGCACTGACTACGCAGATACGCAGTATTTT; CDR3 protein: CASSRTDYADTQYF
clone size: NA; J gene: TRBJ1-6; D gene: NA; V gene: TRBV19; CDR3 DNA: TGTGCCAGTAGGCCTAGACAGGATTCACCCCTCCACTTT; CDR3 protein: CASRPRQDSPLHF
clone size: NA; J gene: TRBJ1-2; D gene: TRBD1; V gene: TRBV6-5; CDR3 DNA: TGTGCCAGCAGTTACTCTCTCCAGGGGGACGGAGGCTACACCTTC; CDR3 protein: CASSYSLQGDGGYTF
clone size: NA; J gene: TRBJ2-7; D gene: TRBD1; V gene: TRBV5-1; CDR3 DNA: TGCGCCAGCAGCTTGGACGGGGACAGGGGCTACGAGCAGTACTTC; CDR3 protein: CASSLDGDRGYEQYF
clone size: NA; J gene: TRBJ2-7; D gene: NA; V gene: TRBV2; CDR3 DNA: TGTGCCAGCAGTGAATACTACGAGCAGTACTTC; CDR3 protein: CASSEYYEQYF
clone size: NA; J gene: TRBJ2-1; D gene: NA; V gene: TRBV10-3; CDR3 DNA: TGTGCCATCAGTGAGTCTGTCAGAAATTACAATGAGCAGTTCTTC; CDR3 protein: CAISESVRNYNEQFF
clone size: NA; J gene: TRBJ2-7; D gene: TRBD2; V gene: TRBV5-1; CDR3 DNA: TGCGCCAGCAGCTCAGGACTAGCGGGGGGTGTCGAGCAGTACTTC; CDR3 protein: CASSSGLAGGVEQYF
clone size: NA; J gene: TRBJ1-2; D gene: TRBD1; V gene: TRBV9; CDR3 DNA: TGTGCCAGCAGCGTGGCAGGGTCAGGGGGCAGCTATGGCTACACCTTC; CDR3 protein: CASSVAGSGGSYGYTF
clone size: NA; J gene: TRBJ1-4; D gene: NA; V gene: TRBV18; CDR3 DNA: TGTGCCAGCTCACCGACGACAGGCCCAAATGAAAAACTGTTTTTT; CDR3 protein: CASSPTTGPNEKLFF
clone size: once; J gene: TRBJ2-3; D gene: TRBD2; V gene: TRBV9; CDR3 DNA: TGTGCCAGCAGCGTAGCGTACGGGAGGAACACAGATACGCAGTATTTT; CDR3 protein: CASSVAYGRNTDTQYF
clone size: once; J gene: TRBJ2-6; D gene: NA; V gene: TRBV5-1; CDR3 DNA: TGCGCCAGCAGCTTGTCCCGGGGGTCTCATCTCTCTGGGGCCAACGTCCTGACTTTC; CDR3 protein: CASSLSRGSHLSGANVLTF
clone size: NA; J gene: TRBJ2-5; D gene: NA; V gene: TRBV29-1; CDR3 DNA: TGCAGCATTCGACTATCCGGGGAGACCCAGTACTTC; CDR3 protein: CSIRLSGETQYF
clone size: NA; J gene: TRBJ2-7; D gene: NA; V gene: TRBV19; CDR3 DNA: TGTGCCACTTCCCGGGGGTACGAGCAGTACTTC; CDR3 protein: CATSRGYEQYF
clone size: once; J gene: TRBJ2-7; D gene: NA; V gene: TRBV21-1; CDR3 DNA: TGTGCCAGCAGCAAGATTCCGGGACAGGGGGCGAAGTATTTCTACGAGCAGTACTTC; CDR3 protein: CASSKIPGQGAKYFYEQYF
clone size: NA; J gene: TRBJ1-5; D gene: TRBD1; V gene: TRBV24-1; CDR3 DNA: TGTGCCACCAGTGAAAACCGACAGGGTGGTCAGCCCCAGCATTTT; CDR3 protein: CATSENRQGGQPQHF
clone size: NA; J gene: TRBJ1-5; D gene: NA; V gene: TRBV2; CDR3 DNA: TGTGCCAGCAGGAAGGGGATTGGGAAAAGCAATCAGCCCCAGCATTTT; CDR3 protein: CASRKGIGKSNQPQHF
clone size: NA; J gene: TRBJ1-2; D gene: NA; V gene: TRBV18; CDR3 DNA: TGTGCCAGCTCACCATCACGTTCGGGAGACCGACTGCTCGCAGACTATGGCTACACCTTC; CDR3 protein: CASSPSRSGDRLLADYGYTF
clone size: NA; J gene: TRBJ1-2; D gene: NA; V gene: TRBV10-2; CDR3 DNA: TGCGCCAGCAGTGAGACAGCTAACTATGGCTACACCTTC; CDR3 protein: CASSETANYGYTF
clone size: NA; J gene: TRBJ2-7; D gene: NA; V gene: TRBV10-3; CDR3 DNA: TGTGCCACCGCGGACAACTACGAGCAGTACTTC; CDR3 protein: CATADNYEQYF
clone size: NA; J gene: TRBJ1-2; D gene: NA; V gene: TRBV15; CDR3 DNA: TGTGCCACCAGCAGAGATTTAAGCATAGGCTACACCTTC; CDR3 protein: CATSRDLSIGYTF
clone size: NA; J gene: TRBJ2-3; D gene: NA; V gene: TRBV2; CDR3 DNA: TGTGCCAGCACTCCGGGATCAGTCACAGATACGCAGTATTTT; CDR3 protein: CASTPGSVTDTQYF
clone size: NA; J gene: TRBJ2-7; D gene: NA; V gene: TRBV29-1; CDR3 DNA: TGCAGCGTTGCTTTAGCGGAGAGCTACGAGCAGTACTTC; CDR3 protein: CSVALAESYEQYF
clone size: NA; J gene: TRBJ2-1; D gene: NA; V gene: TRBV19; CDR3 DNA: TGTGCCAGTAGTATGGGCGGGAACTTCGGTGAGCAGTTCTTC; CDR3 protein: CASSMGGNFGEQFF
clone size: NA; J gene: TRBJ1-2; D gene: NA; V gene: TRBV11-2; CDR3 DNA: TGTGCCAGCAGCTCTCTCCGGACACACCACTATGGCTACACCTTC; CDR3 protein: CASSSLRTHHYGYTF
clone size: NA; J gene: TRBJ1-2; D gene: NA; V gene: TRBV5-4; CDR3 DNA: TGTGCCAGCAGCTTGGCAGGGAGGGCCAGCTATGGCTACACCTTC; CDR3 protein: CASSLAGRASYGYTF
clone size: NA; J gene: TRBJ1-2; D gene: NA; V gene: TRBV19; CDR3 DNA: TGTGCCAGTAGTATACAGGGTTATCACACCTTC; CDR3 protein: CASSIQGYHTF
clone size: NA; J gene: TRBJ2-7; D gene: TRBD1; V gene: TRBV30; CDR3 DNA: TGTGCCTGGAGTGTACAGACAGGGCAAAACCAGCAGTACTTC; CDR3 protein: CAWSVQTGQNQQYF
clone size: NA; J gene: TRBJ1-6; D gene: TRBD1; V gene: TRBV19; CDR3 DNA: TGTGCCAGTAGTAGTGGCAGGGGGCATTCACCCCTCCACTTT; CDR3 protein: CASSSGRGHSPLHF
clone size: NA; J gene: TRBJ2-1; D gene: TRBD2; V gene: TRBV2; CDR3 DNA: TGTGCCAGCCGCAGGGAAGCGGGAGGTAGGGGGCAGTTCTTC; CDR3 protein: CASRREAGGRGQFF